The sequence of this T cell receptor (beta chain) was determined in a study of blood T cell repertoires in COVID-19. Original handling: Quantification of nucleated cells was approximated via reference gene primer amplification. TCRdb keeps only in-frame clones here, not all; method: immunoSEQ multiplex PCR. V, J and clone size are those of that table, while D and trimming were read from the DNA. The sample lists 200,000 to 300,000 clones; 85% were seen once. Germline CDR1 reads SGHAT; CDR2 reads FQNNGV. This CDR3 region has 14 residues. V dropped 1 base and J dropped 7; count of bases not matched to a gene: 3. Everyone who took part was roughly 18 to 89 years old, and they came from about two dozen US areas.

The chain recombines TRBV11-2 with TRBJ1-3, with TRBD1 matching 8 bases. This receptor was identified in a woman aged 45-60 years with acute COVID-19. Sample: PBMCs or T cells enriched from blood (not recorded which). This CDR3 reads CASSLGTGSNTIYF. Here the CDR3 DNA reads TGTGCCAGCAGCTTAGGGACAGGGTCCAACACCATATATTTT.